A selection of T cell receptor beta chains follows, all from one sample in a study of regulatory T cells in long-lasting Graves disease. TCRdb re-derived calls from the multiplex PCR reads in MiXCR, one entry per CDR3 protein. The data contain 350,000 to 550,000 distinct CDR3 sequences, 15% of them seen just once; the ten biggest clones take up 16%. This sample was shared with a second study, whose subject was T cells in Graves' hyperthyroidism and ophthalmopathy.

The sequenced sample was peripheral blood mononuclear cells (PBMCs), obtained at new diagnosis, from a patient treated with antithyroid drugs. These receptors were taken from a woman in her 30s with Graves disease. The CDR3 runs from the conserved cysteine through the conserved F or W. Each record gives: V gene, D gene, clone size, J gene, CDR3 DNA, CDR3 protein. The D gene is left open where the match is weak. Size tells how often a clone was seen (once, few, many) or the class of an expanded clone, and some rows leave it out.

TRBV5-8,TRBD1,many,TRBJ1-1,TGTGCCAGCAGGCAACAAACCGGGACAGTACACACTGAAGCTTTCTTT,CASRQQTGTVHTEAFF
TRBV2,.,many,TRBJ1-5,TGTGCCAGCATGATTGAGGGCCGGGCCTTTAATCAGCCCCAGCATTTT,CASMIEGRAFNQPQHF
TRBV11-2,TRBD2,many,TRBJ2-5,TGTGCCAGCAGCCTAGCGGGAGTGAGGGAGACCCAGTACTTC,CASSLAGVRETQYF
TRBV12-3/TRBV12-4,.,.,TRBJ1-4,TGTGCCAGCAGTATCGGAAGGGAAAAACTGTTTTTT,CASSIGREKLFF
TRBV12-3/TRBV12-4,.,many,TRBJ1-5,TGTGCCAGCAGGGCTCAAGAGGGCAATCAGCCCCAGCATTTT,CASRAQEGNQPQHF
TRBV15,TRBD2,few,TRBJ2-6,TGTGCCACCAGCCCGAGGCTAGCGGGAGGCTCTGGGGCCAACGTCCTGACTTTC,CATSPRLAGGSGANVLTF
TRBV7-8,TRBD1,many,TRBJ2-7,TGTGCCAGCAGTTACGGACAGGGGACTACCTACGAGCAGTACTTC,CASSYGQGTTYEQYF
TRBV28,.,many,TRBJ2-7,TGTGCCAGCAGTTTCGGAGAGGGGTCCACCTTGGAGCAGTACTTC,CASSFGEGSTLEQYF
TRBV11-3,TRBD2,many,TRBJ2-1,TGTGCCAGCAACCTAGCGGGAGGACACAATGAGCAGTTCTTC,CASNLAGGHNEQFF
TRBV4-1,TRBD2,.,TRBJ2-3,TGCGCCAGCAGCCAACCAAAACTAGCGGGAGTATCAGATACGCAGTATTTT,CASSQPKLAGVSDTQYF
TRBV11-2,.,.,TRBJ1-4,TGTGCCAGCAGCTCCGGGACCGTTGCAACTAATGAAAAACTGTTTTTT,CASSSGTVATNEKLFF
TRBV30,.,many,TRBJ1-2,TGTGCCTGGACCGGACAGTCCAGTGGCTACACCTTC,CAWTGQSSGYTF
TRBV30,.,.,TRBJ2-5,TGTGCCAGCCAACAAGAGACCCAGTACTTC,CASQQETQYF
TRBV28,.,.,TRBJ1-4,TGTGCCAGCAGTACCCGCAGGGTCCCTGAAAAACTGTTTTTT,CASSTRRVPEKLFF
TRBV12-3/TRBV12-4,.,.,TRBJ1-4,TGTGCCAGCAGTATATACGAAAAACTGTTTTTT,CASSIYEKLFF